These T cell receptor beta chains were read from a single sample in a study of T-cell reconstitution after alpha-beta-depleted transplantation in children. TCRdb called the PCR reads again in MiXCR, with one record for every CDR3 protein. The sample records under 850,000 distinct CDR3 sequences, 13% being singletons. The source was PBMCs, collected before TCRalphabeta/CD19-depleted stem cell transplant. These receptor sequences come from a girl aged 2-10 years with congenital amegakaryocytic thrombocytopenia, due to receive a stem cell transplant. CDR3s include the opening cysteine and the closing phenylalanine or tryptophan. The D gene is left open where the match is weak. The size of a clone is reported for some rows only, either as once, few or many, or as a class for expanded clones.

d_call	clone_size	v_call	j_call	cdr3_nt	cdr3_aa
-	many	TRBV9	TRBJ2-2	TGTGCCAGCAGCGTAGAGGACTTACAAGGGGAGCTGTTTTTT	CASSVEDLQGELFF
-	many	TRBV29-1	TRBJ2-1	TGCAGCGTTGTGGAGGTGAGGGAGAACAATGAGCAGTTCTTC	CSVVEVRENNEQFF
-	many	TRBV5-1	TRBJ1-3	TGCGCCAGCAGCTTGCCCGGACCTGGAAACACCATATATTTT	CASSLPGPGNTIYF
-	many	TRBV5-5	TRBJ2-5	TGTGCCAGCGGCCTCCGGGAACTAAAAGAGACCCAGTACTTC	CASGLRELKETQYF
-	-	TRBV11-2	TRBJ2-7	TGTGCCAGTGGGCCTTTCGAACTAGTCGGCGAGCAGTACTTC	CASGPFELVGEQYF
TRBD2	-	TRBV7-3	TRBJ2-1	TGTGCCAGCAGCTTAACGTTACCTAGCGGCTACAATGAGCAGTTCTTC	CASSLTLPSGYNEQFF
-	few	TRBV14	TRBJ1-1	TGTGCCAGCCAGGGAACCGGGGAGACTGAAGCTTTCTTT	CASQGTGETEAFF
-	many	TRBV9	TRBJ2-1	TGTGCCAGCAGCGTAGCCCCAGTAAGCGGAGTTTGGAACAATGAGCAGTTCTTC	CASSVAPVSGVWNNEQFF
TRBD2	many	TRBV12-3/TRBV12-4	TRBJ2-5	TGTGCCAGCAGCTTTAGCGGGAGTCGGGGAGAGACCCAGTACTTC	CASSFSGSRGETQYF
-	-	TRBV20-1	TRBJ1-2	TGCAGTGCTCGAAACCCAGGGACACGGCCCGGCTACACCTTC	CSARNPGTRPGYTF
TRBD2	few	TRBV28	TRBJ2-7	TGTGCCAGCCAGCGCAGAGAGGGACTAGCTGACTCCTACGAGCAGTACTTC	CASQRREGLADSYEQYF
TRBD1	many	TRBV20-1	TRBJ2-2	TGCAGTGCTAGGACAGGGAGAGTCACCGGGGAGCTGTTTTTT	CSARTGRVTGELFF
-	-	TRBV20-1	TRBJ2-5	TGCAGTGCTCTTCTCCTTAGGGAGACCCAGTACTTC	CSALLLRETQYF
-	-	TRBV18	TRBJ2-1	TGTGCCAGCTCACCCCCGGGCGGTCGGGATGAGCAGTTCTTC	CASSPPGGRDEQFF
-	few	TRBV20-1	TRBJ2-1	TGCAGTGCGGGCCCCGCCAGGCACCAGGTACGCTCCTACAATGAGCAGTTCTTC	CSAGPARHQVRSYNEQFF
TRBD1	few	TRBV20-1	TRBJ2-5	TGCAGTGCTAGGCAGGGGGCCATCCCACAAGAGACCCAGTACTTC	CSARQGAIPQETQYF
-	few	TRBV12-3/TRBV12-4	TRBJ2-2	TGTGCCAGCGGCACGAGAGAGGCTTTCTTTGGGTCCGGGGAGCTGTTTTTT	CASGTREAFFGSGELFF